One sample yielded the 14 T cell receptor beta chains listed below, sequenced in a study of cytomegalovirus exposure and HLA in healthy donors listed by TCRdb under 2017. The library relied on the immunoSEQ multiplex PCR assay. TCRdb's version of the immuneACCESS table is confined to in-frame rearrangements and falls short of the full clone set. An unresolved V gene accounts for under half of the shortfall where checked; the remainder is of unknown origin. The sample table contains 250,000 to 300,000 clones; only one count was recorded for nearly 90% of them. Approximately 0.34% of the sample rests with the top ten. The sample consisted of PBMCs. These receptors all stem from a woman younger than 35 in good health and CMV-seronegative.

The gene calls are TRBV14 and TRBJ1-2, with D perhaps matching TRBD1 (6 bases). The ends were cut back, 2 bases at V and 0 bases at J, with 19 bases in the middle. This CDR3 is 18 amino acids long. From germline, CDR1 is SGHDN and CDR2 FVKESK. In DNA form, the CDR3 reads TGTGCCAGCAGCCAATTAGGACAGTTCCATCCCTCTAACTATGGCTACACCTTC. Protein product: CASSQLGQFHPSNYGYTF.

The chain's CDR3 is CASSLVAGATYEQYV. The CDR3 bases are TGCGCCAGCAGCTTGGTAGCGGGGGCCACTTACGAGCAGTACGTC. The rearrangement uses TRBV5-1 and TRBJ2-7; 9 positions match TRBD2. Trimming removed 0 bases from V and 4 bases from J; junction bases left unmatched: 5. The CDR3 contains 15 residues. The V gene's germline CDR1 is SGHRS and CDR2 YFSETQ.

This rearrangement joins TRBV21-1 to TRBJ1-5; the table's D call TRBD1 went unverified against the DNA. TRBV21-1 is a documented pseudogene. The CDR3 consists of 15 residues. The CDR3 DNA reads TGTGCCAGCAGCGGTAACAGGGAGTGCAATCAGCCCCAGCATTTT. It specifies CASSGNRECNQPQHF.

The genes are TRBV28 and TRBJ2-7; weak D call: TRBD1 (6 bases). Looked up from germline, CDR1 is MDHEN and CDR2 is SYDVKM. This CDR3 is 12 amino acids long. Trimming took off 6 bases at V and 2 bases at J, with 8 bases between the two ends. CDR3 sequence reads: CASRQGPYEQYV. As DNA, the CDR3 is TGTGCCAGCAGACAGGGACCCTACGAGCAGTACGTC.

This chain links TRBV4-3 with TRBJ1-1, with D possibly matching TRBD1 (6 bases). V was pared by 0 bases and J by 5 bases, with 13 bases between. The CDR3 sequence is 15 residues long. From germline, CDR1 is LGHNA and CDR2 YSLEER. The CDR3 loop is CASSQDGLGQTEAFF. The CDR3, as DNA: TGCGCCAGCAGCCAAGATGGGCTTGGACAGACTGAAGCTTTCTTT.

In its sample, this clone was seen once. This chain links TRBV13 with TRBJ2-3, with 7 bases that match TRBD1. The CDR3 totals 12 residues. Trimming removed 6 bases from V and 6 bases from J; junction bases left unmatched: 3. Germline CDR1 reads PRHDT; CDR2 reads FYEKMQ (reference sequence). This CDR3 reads CASRRGGDTQYF. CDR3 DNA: TGTGCCAGCAGGAGAGGGGGCGATACGCAGTATTTT. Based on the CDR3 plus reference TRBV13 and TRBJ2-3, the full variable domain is AAGVIQSPRHLIKEKRETATLKCYPIPRHDTVYWYQQGPGQDPQFLISFYEKMQSDKGSIPDRFSAQQFSDYHSELNMSSLELGDSALYFCASRRGGDTQYFGPGTRLTVL.

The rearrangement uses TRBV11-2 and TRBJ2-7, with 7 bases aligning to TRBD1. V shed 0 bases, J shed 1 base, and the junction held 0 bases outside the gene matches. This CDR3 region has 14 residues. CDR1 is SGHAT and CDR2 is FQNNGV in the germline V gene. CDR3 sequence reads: CASSLDRGSYEQYF. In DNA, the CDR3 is TGTGCCAGCAGCTTAGACAGGGGGTCCTACGAGCAGTACTTC.

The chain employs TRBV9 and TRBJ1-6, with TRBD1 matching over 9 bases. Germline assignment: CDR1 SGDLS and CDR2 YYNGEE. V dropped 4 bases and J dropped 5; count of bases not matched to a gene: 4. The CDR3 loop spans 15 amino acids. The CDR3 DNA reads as TGTGCCAGCAGCATCGGACAGGGGAATAATTCACCCCTCCACTTT. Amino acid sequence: CASSIGQGNNSPLHF.

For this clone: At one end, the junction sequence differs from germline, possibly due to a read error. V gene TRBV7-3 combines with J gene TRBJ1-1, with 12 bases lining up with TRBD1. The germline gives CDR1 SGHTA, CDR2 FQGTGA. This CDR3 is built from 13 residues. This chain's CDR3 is CASSEMGQGAAIF. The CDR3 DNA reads TGTGCCAGCAGCGAAATGGGACAGGGGGCGGCCATCTTT.

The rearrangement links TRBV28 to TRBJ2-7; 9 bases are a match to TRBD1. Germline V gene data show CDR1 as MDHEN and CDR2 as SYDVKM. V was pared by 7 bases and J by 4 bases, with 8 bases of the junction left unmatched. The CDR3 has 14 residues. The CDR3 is CASTSGQGLYEQYF. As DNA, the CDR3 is TGTGCCAGCACCTCGGGACAGGGCCTTTACGAGCAGTACTTC.

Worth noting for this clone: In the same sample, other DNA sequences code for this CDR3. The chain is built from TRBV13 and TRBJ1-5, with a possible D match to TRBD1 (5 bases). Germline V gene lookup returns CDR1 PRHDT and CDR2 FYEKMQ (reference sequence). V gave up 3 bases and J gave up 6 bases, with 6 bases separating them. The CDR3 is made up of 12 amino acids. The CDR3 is CASSLGGQPQHF. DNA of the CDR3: TGTGCCAGCAGCTTGGGGGGTCAGCCCCAGCATTTT.

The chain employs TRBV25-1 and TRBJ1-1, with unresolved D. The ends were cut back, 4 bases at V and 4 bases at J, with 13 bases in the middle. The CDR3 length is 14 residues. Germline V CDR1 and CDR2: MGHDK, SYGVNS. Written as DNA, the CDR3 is TGTGCCAGCAGTGGAGTTTCGGCGGGCACTGAAGCTTTCTTT. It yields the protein CASSGVSAGTEAFF.

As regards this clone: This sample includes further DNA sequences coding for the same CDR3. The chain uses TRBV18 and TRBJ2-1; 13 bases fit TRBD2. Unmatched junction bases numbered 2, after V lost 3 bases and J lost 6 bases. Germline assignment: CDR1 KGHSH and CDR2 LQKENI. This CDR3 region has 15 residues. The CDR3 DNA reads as TGTGCCAGCTCACCCACTAGCGGGGGGGCCAATGAGCAGTTCTTC. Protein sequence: CASSPTSGGANEQFF.

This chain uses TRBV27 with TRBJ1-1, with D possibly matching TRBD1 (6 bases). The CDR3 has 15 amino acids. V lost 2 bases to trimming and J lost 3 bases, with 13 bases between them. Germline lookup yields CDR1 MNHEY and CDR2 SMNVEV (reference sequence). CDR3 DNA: TGTGCCAGCAGTTTAACGGGGGGCGCGTACACTGAAGCTTTCTTT. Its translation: CASSLTGGAYTEAFF.